The rows below give T cell receptor beta chains drawn from one sample of a study of beta chain features in type 1 diabetes. Here immunoSEQ multiplex PCR was the method, and the copy in TCRdb shows in-frame clones only, minus some. The sample contains more than 250,000 clones, around 21% of which appear only once. The specimen was naive CD4+ T cells from blood. Source of these receptors: a woman between 40 and 50 years old with type 1 diabetes. CDR3s leave out the opening cysteine and the closing phenylalanine or tryptophan. Fields, in order: V gene, D gene, J gene, CDR3 protein. The D gene is left open where the match is weak.

>TRBV27|TRBD1|TRBJ1-5
ASSSGQNQPQH
>TRBV7-2|NA|TRBJ1-3
ASSSYREWNTIY
>TRBV5-4|TRBD2|TRBJ2-5
ASSFAGGIETQY
>TRBV28|TRBD1|TRBJ2-5
ATGTAWTQY
>TRBV19|TRBD1|TRBJ2-1
ASSIDRDRVYNEQF
>TRBV18|NA|TRBJ2-7
ATSGGRVDEQY
>TRBV10-3|NA|TRBJ1-5
AISEGAGMNQPQH
>TRBV27|NA|TRBJ1-1
ASMTRRTEAF
>TRBV5-1|NA|TRBJ2-2
ASSEGHYTGELF
>TRBV20-1|NA|TRBJ1-2
SAGLRDGYT
>TRBV5-1|TRBD1|TRBJ1-2
ASSVTGTGNGYT
>TRBV6-5|TRBD1|TRBJ2-3
ASSYRQGGTDTQY
>TRBV7-8|TRBD2|TRBJ2-3
ASSSGTSGDTQY
>TRBV9|TRBD2|TRBJ2-3
ASSRLVGGTDTQY
>TRBV14|TRBD2|TRBJ2-1
ASSQRLDSGTSIYNEQF
>TRBV9|NA|TRBJ1-2
ASSVVQNYGYT
>TRBV14|NA|TRBJ2-7
ASSPLGTLSYEQY
>TRBV6-5|NA|TRBJ2-7
ASTPGGSGYYEQY
>TRBV9|NA|TRBJ2-1
ASSPAPGGNEQF
>TRBV28|TRBD1|TRBJ2-5
ASSLTRQGTSVETQY
>TRBV29-1|NA|TRBJ2-3
SVGGRLTDTQY
>TRBV6-6|TRBD2|TRBJ2-1
ASTNRASGTYNEQF
>TRBV28|NA|TRBJ1-4
ASSVWGNTNEKLF
>TRBV9|NA|TRBJ2-5
ASSVRSESETQY
>TRBV27|NA|TRBJ1-2
ASSWKAGYYGYT
>TRBV4-1|NA|TRBJ2-1
ASSQPTRRNEQF
>TRBV7-8|TRBD1|TRBJ1-5
ASSPAGGVLNQPQH